Below, 32 T cell receptor beta chains from the same sample are listed, as sequenced in a study of siplizumab effects on memory and regulatory T cells. TCRdb's table, derived via immunoSEQ multiplex PCR, lists solely in-frame clones and lacks some. The repertoire consists of tens of thousands of clones, with roughly 95% occurring once and the leading ten covering roughly 0.033%. The sequencing input was naive CD4+ T cells sorted from blood. These receptors all stem from a human donor in good health.

The chain carries TRBV5-1 and TRBJ1-6; 12 bases line up with TRBD1. Germline trimming cut 0 bases from V and 5 bases from J; bases unmatched to any gene: 3. The CDR3 has 17 amino acids. Germline CDR1 and CDR2: SGHRS and YFSETQ. CDR3: CASSLGDRGPNNSPLHF. DNA of the CDR3: TGCGCCAGCAGCTTGGGGGACAGGGGGCCCAATAATTCACCCCTCCACTTT.

The chain couples TRBV25-1 to TRBJ2-2; 9 positions match TRBD1. CDR3 length: 15 amino acids. V lost 4 bases and J lost 6; bases outside the gene matches: 6. Germline assignment: CDR1 MGHDK and CDR2 SYGVNS. As DNA, the CDR3 is TGTGCCAGCAGTGTCCGGACAGGGGTGGCCGGGGAGCTGTTTTTT. The encoded protein is CASSVRTGVAGELFF.

This chain connects TRBV4-1 to TRBJ1-1; 7 bases map to TRBD1. This CDR3 has 13 residues. V gave up 1 base and J gave up 8 bases; unmatched junction bases: 4. Germline values: CDR1 MGHRA, CDR2 YSYEKL. As DNA, the CDR3 is TGCGCCAGCAGCCAAGGAGGACAGGAAGAAGCTTTCTTT. Amino acids: CASSQGGQEEAFF.

CDR3 nucleotide sequence: TGTGCCAGCAGTTTACGCGAGAATAATTCACCCCTCCACTTT. This gives the protein CASSLRENNSPLHF. The V and J genes are TRBV27 and TRBJ1-6; D not resolved. Deletions cut 2 bases from V and 5 bases from J, with 7 bases between. This CDR3 is 14 amino acids long. Germline-derived CDR1 and CDR2 are MNHEY and SMNVEV (reference sequence).

The chain has TRBV6-1 and TRBJ1-4; 7 bases agree with TRBD1. V trimming: 4 bases; J trimming: 10 bases; junction bases outside the gene matches: 6. In germline, CDR1 is MNHNS, CDR2 SASEGT. The CDR3 runs to 13 residues. The CDR3 DNA follows: TGTGCCAGCAGTGGAGGGGACAGTAGAAAACTGTTTTTT. Amino acids: CASSGGDSRKLFF.

The J gene is TRBJ2-3, the V gene TRBV19; maybe TRBD2 (5 bases). This CDR3 has 15 amino acids. The V gene's germline CDR1 is LNHDA and CDR2 SQIVND (reference sequence). Trimming left V 3 bases short and J 0 bases short, with 10 bases between. CDR3 nucleotide sequence: TGTGCCAGTAGTATCCGAGCGGCGAGCACAGATACGCAGTATTTT. It is translated as CASSIRAASTDTQYF.

The J gene is TRBJ1-2, the V gene TRBV4-1, with D uncertain. The CDR3 has 13 amino acids. Trimming took off 1 base at V and 7 bases at J, with 10 bases between the two ends. The germline V gene has CDR1 MGHRA and CDR2 YSYEKL. CDR3 DNA: TGCGCCAGCAGCCAAGGAAGTATCCGTGGCTACACCTTC. It encodes CASSQGSIRGYTF.

The chain employs TRBV6-6 and TRBJ1-6; 9 nucleotides agree with TRBD1. Germline CDR1 reads MNHNY; CDR2 reads SVGAGI (reference sequence). The V and J ends lost 5 bases and 9 bases, in that order; junction bases with no gene match: 5. The CDR3 runs to 14 residues. The CDR3 region has the DNA TGTGCCAGCAGTCAGACAGGGGGTAGTTCACCCCTCCACTTT. As protein: CASSQTGGSSPLHF.

The V and J genes are TRBV5-1 and TRBJ2-7, with 9 bases that match TRBD1. With V trimmed by 4 bases and J by 5 bases, 7 bases remained unmatched. The CDR3 is 14 amino acids. The germline V gene encodes CDR1 SGHRS and CDR2 YFSETQ. The CDR3 coding sequence is TGCGCCAGCAGCCCGGGACAGGGATTCGACGAGCAGTACTTC. Amino acids: CASSPGQGFDEQYF.

V is TRBV5-4 and J is TRBJ1-1, with D tentatively TRBD1 (5 bases). V lost 5 bases and J lost 6, with 14 bases in between. Germline CDR1 is SGHNT and CDR2 is YYREEE (reference sequence). The CDR3 is 13 amino acids. The CDR3 DNA sequence: TGTGCCAGCAGTTTTAAAAGGGGCCCTGAAGCTTTCTTT. Translating it yields CASSFKRGPEAFF.

This chain uses TRBV30 with TRBJ2-7, with D perhaps matching TRBD2 (5 bases). The V and J ends lost 2 bases and 2 bases respectively, with 7 bases between them. The V gene's germline CDR1 is GTSNPN and CDR2 SVGIG (reference sequence). This CDR3 has 12 residues. DNA of the CDR3: TGTGCCTGGAGTACACTAGCCTACGAGCAGTACTTC. Translation gives CAWSTLAYEQYF.

This clone was recorded once. The V call is TRBV10-3, the J call TRBJ2-2; the match to TRBD1 covers 7 bases. The CDR3 length is 15 residues. Trimming cost V 9 bases and J 3 bases; bases outside gene matches: 10. CDR1 is ENHRY and CDR2 is SYGVKD in the germline V gene. Here the CDR3 reads CAIKGQAADTGELFF. The CDR3 DNA follows: TGTGCCATTAAAGGACAGGCCGCGGACACCGGGGAGCTGTTTTTT.

The genes are TRBV7-9 and TRBJ2-3, with 13 bases fitting TRBD2. The CDR3 length is 15 residues. V dropped 4 bases and J dropped 5; count of bases not matched to a gene: 3. Germline loops: CDR1 SEHNR, CDR2 FQNEAQ (reference sequence). CDR3 nucleotides: TGTGCCAGCAGCTGGACTAGCGGGGGTATAGATACGCAGTATTTT. This sequence encodes CASSWTSGGIDTQYF.

The chain uses TRBV7-9 and TRBJ1-1, with 11 bases that match TRBD1. This CDR3 is 14 amino acids long. The junction had 1 base not matched to a gene; V was cut back by 5 bases and J by 2 bases. Germline V gene data show CDR1 as SEHNR and CDR2 as FQNEAQ (reference sequence). The CDR3 coding sequence is TGTGCCAGCAGCGGACAGGGGGCAAACACTGAAGCTTTCTTT. It encodes CASSGQGANTEAFF.

The chain employs TRBV6-5 and TRBJ1-2; maybe TRBD1 (5 bases). V lost 5 bases to trimming and J lost 4 bases, with 14 bases between them. The CDR3 totals 14 residues. The V gene's germline CDR1 is MNHEY and CDR2 SVGAGI. The CDR3 DNA reads TGTGCCAGCAGTCCCAGGGCGGGAATCTATGGCTACACCTTC. As protein: CASSPRAGIYGYTF.

The chain combines TRBV10-3 with TRBJ2-1; D might be TRBD2 (7 bases). The CDR3 is 15 residues long. The germline V gene has CDR1 ENHRY and CDR2 SYGVKD. V was pared by 3 bases and J by 5 bases, with 14 bases between. CDR3 amino acids: CAISEWRGPNNEQFF. The CDR3 region has the DNA TGTGCCATCAGTGAATGGCGGGGGCCCAACAATGAGCAGTTCTTC.

The chain has TRBV29-1 and TRBJ2-7; D call uncertain. Germline V gene data show CDR1 as SQVTM and CDR2 as ANQGSEA. The V and J ends lost 2 bases and 2 bases respectively, with 7 bases between them. This CDR3 has 12 amino acids. For the CDR3, the DNA is TGCAGCGTTGAAAGGCAGACCTACGAGCAGTACTTC. This encodes CSVERQTYEQYF.

This chain joins TRBV7-9 and TRBJ2-1, with 12 bases aligning to TRBD1. The germline V gene encodes CDR1 SEHNR and CDR2 FQNEAQ (reference sequence). The length of the CDR3 is 17 residues. Germline trimming cut 6 bases from V and 5 bases from J; bases unmatched to any gene: 11. The CDR3 loop is CASRDWGQGAVNNEQFF. In DNA form, the CDR3 reads TGTGCCAGCAGGGATTGGGGACAGGGGGCTGTAAACAATGAGCAGTTCTTC.

The gene calls are TRBV6-5 and TRBJ2-7; 8 positions match TRBD2. The CDR3 extends over 15 amino acids. CDR1 MNHEY and CDR2 SVGAGI come from the germline V gene. After removal of 0 bases from V and 4 bases from J, the junction contained 5 bases not matched to a gene. The CDR3 coding sequence is TGTGCCAGCAGTTACTCGACGGGGGGGGATTACGAGCAGTACTTC. The encoded protein is CASSYSTGGDYEQYF.

The gene calls are TRBV5-4 and TRBJ2-5; 8 bases agree with TRBD2. Unmatched junction bases numbered 9, after V lost 0 bases and J lost 2 bases. The CDR3 length is 17 residues. CDR1 SGHNT and CDR2 YYREEE come from the germline V gene (reference sequence). CDR3 DNA sequence: TGTGCCAGCAGCTTGGCTGGTAGCGGGGCGGTACAAGAGACCCAGTACTTC. It translates to CASSLAGSGAVQETQYF.

The rearrangement links TRBV11-2 to TRBJ2-6, with unresolved D. Germline V gene data show CDR1 as SGHAT and CDR2 as FQNNGV. This CDR3 region has 16 residues. Trimming pared 3 bases from V and 2 bases from J, leaving 11 bases between. The CDR3: CASSLAGLTGANVLTF. The DNA of the CDR3 is TGTGCCAGCAGCTTGGCTGGTCTCACTGGGGCCAACGTCCTGACTTTC.

This clone appeared a single time. This sequence joins TRBV7-2 and TRBJ1-1; 9 nucleotides align to TRBD1. Germline lookup yields CDR1 SGHTA and CDR2 FQGNSA. With V trimmed by 6 bases and J by 5 bases, 4 bases remained unmatched. This CDR3 comprises 13 residues. CDR3 protein: CASRDRGLTEAFF. DNA for the CDR3: TGTGCCAGCAGGGACAGGGGTCTTACTGAAGCTTTCTTT.

The rearrangement joins TRBV5-4 to TRBJ1-6, with D possibly TRBD1 on 5 matching bases. Germline loops: CDR1 SGHNT, CDR2 YYREEE (reference sequence). The CDR3 is 15 amino acids. V shed 0 bases and J shed 7 bases, with 11 bases lying between them. The CDR3 sequence is CASSLGVGGNSPLHF. As DNA, the CDR3 is TGTGCCAGCAGCTTGGGGGTTGGGGGAAATTCACCCCTCCACTTT.

The V gene is TRBV9, the J gene TRBJ2-2; D gene uncertain. The CDR3 has 13 amino acids. Germline V CDR1 and CDR2: SGDLS, YYNGEE. Trimming left V 3 bases short and J 5 bases short, with 8 bases between. CDR3 coding DNA: TGTGCCAGCAGCGCCCCCGGAACCGGGGAGCTGTTTTTT. Translated: CASSAPGTGELFF.

The chain recombines TRBV5-6 with TRBJ1-2; a possible D gene is TRBD1 (5 bases). The CDR3 length is 16 residues. The ends were cut back, 1 base at V and 8 bases at J, with 21 bases in the middle. Germline values: CDR1 SGHDT, CDR2 YYEEEE. CDR3 region: CASSLTGTEQVRGYTF. CDR3 nucleotides: TGTGCCAGCAGCTTGACCGGGACGGAGCAGGTGAGAGGCTACACCTTC.

V usage is TRBV28 and J usage is TRBJ1-3; D gene unclear. This CDR3 has 16 residues. Germline V gene sequence: CDR1 MDHEN, CDR2 SYDVKM. The germline V and J ends were trimmed by 1 base and 5 bases, with 15 bases remaining between them. In DNA form, the CDR3 reads TGTGCCAGCAGTTTATCTCCAGGTGCCCTTCGAAACACCATATATTTT. Translation: CASSLSPGALRNTIYF. The full variable domain, its missing parts supplied by reference TRBV28 and TRBJ1-3, is DVKVTQSSRYLVKRTGEKVFLECVQDMDHENMFWYRQDPGLGLRLIYFSYDVKMKEKGDIPEGYSVSREKKERFSLILESASTNQTSMYLCASSLSPGALRNTIYFGEGSWLTVV.

This chain uses TRBV4-1 with TRBJ2-5, with 14 bases lining up with TRBD2. TRBJ2-7 explains the end of the DNA better; the J call may be wrong. Germline CDR1 reads MGHRA; CDR2 reads YSYEKL. CDR3 length: 16 residues. The CDR3 loop is CASSQATSGGVHEQYF. The DNA for the CDR3 is TGCGCCAGCAGCCAAGCGACTAGCGGGGGGGTTCACGAGCAGTACTTC.

The chain links TRBV6-1 to TRBJ2-2; D gene ambiguous. The CDR3 is made up of 16 amino acids. Trimming shortened V by 2 bases and J by 4 bases, and 14 bases separated the two germline ends. In germline, CDR1 is MNHNS, CDR2 SASEGT. This CDR3 reads CASSEFGQPPTGELFF. The CDR3 coding sequence is TGTGCCAGCAGTGAATTCGGTCAGCCACCCACCGGGGAGCTGTTTTTT.

The V call is TRBV11-2, the J call TRBJ2-3; 8 bases fit TRBD2. After removal of 5 bases from V and 1 base from J, the junction contained 8 bases not matched to a gene. Germline V gives CDR1 SGHAT, CDR2 FQNNGV. This CDR3 has 16 amino acids. The CDR3 region is CASSPLLRGGTDTQYF. CDR3 DNA: TGTGCCAGCAGCCCTCTTTTGCGGGGGGGCACAGATACGCAGTATTTT.

The chain uses TRBV7-2 and TRBJ1-5, with D hard to call. Between the trimmed V and J ends, which lost 3 bases and 7 bases, there was a span of 10 bases. This CDR3 has 13 residues. Germline V gene sequence: CDR1 SGHTA, CDR2 FQGNSA. CDR3 region: CASSFERLQPQHF. For the CDR3, the DNA is TGTGCCAGCAGCTTTGAACGCCTCCAGCCCCAGCATTTT.

Here the CDR3 reads CASSQSLSRGGSYNEQFF. In DNA form, the CDR3 reads TGTGCCAGCTCGCAATCCTTATCCCGGGGGGGCTCCTACAATGAGCAGTTCTTC. The chain combines TRBV18 with TRBJ2-1; 8 bases agree with TRBD2. The germline V gene encodes CDR1 KGHSH and CDR2 LQKENI. The CDR3 covers 18 residues. The junction had 13 bases not matched to a gene; V was cut back by 6 bases and J by 0 bases.

The chain combines TRBV7-2 with TRBJ2-1; 8 bases match TRBD2. CDR3 length: 14 amino acids. Germline-derived CDR1 and CDR2 are SGHTA and FQGNSA. Trimming at V came to 7 bases and at J to 4 bases, leaving 6 bases not matched to a gene. The CDR3, as DNA: TGTGCCAGCAATCTGCGGGGGGCTTACAATGAGCAGTTCTTC. This gives the protein CASNLRGAYNEQFF.